Below are 6 T cell receptor beta chains sequenced from a single sample in a study of OX40 agonist ivuxolimab in advanced cancers. Produced via immunoSEQ multiplex PCR; TCRdb's table is partial and in-frame only. This sample has fewer than 50,000 clones; 85% to 95% occur once, and the top ten carry roughly 15%. The source was CD4+ or CD8+ T cells sorted from blood, collected in a trial of the OX40 agonist ivuxolimab. These receptors came from an adult with an advanced solid tumor such as melanoma, head and neck, liver or kidney cancer.

The genes are TRBV5-4 and TRBJ2-7, with D tentatively TRBD2 (6 bases). Germline CDR1 SGHNT, CDR2 YYREEE (reference sequence). Trimming pared 4 bases from V and 6 bases from J, leaving 20 bases between. The CDR3 contains 15 residues. For the CDR3, the DNA is TGTGCCAGCAGCCAAAACACCGGGACTCATGTCGAGCAGTACTTC. It encodes CASSQNTGTHVEQYF.

The chain couples TRBV15 to TRBJ2-7; D is unresolved. Per the germline V gene, CDR1 is LNHNV and CDR2 is YYDKDF (reference sequence). The CDR3 runs to 14 residues. Trimming removed 5 bases at V and 7 bases at J, with 18 bases between. CDR3 DNA: TGTGCCACCAGCCTACGAAACTATGGTAATGAGCAGTACTTC. Its translation: CATSLRNYGNEQYF.

The V and J genes are TRBV11-2 and TRBJ1-2; TRBD1 matches 7 bases. Germline lookup yields CDR1 SGHAT and CDR2 FQNNGV. Losses at the gene ends were 4 bases for V and 8 bases for J; bases not matched to a gene: 13. This CDR3 contains 15 residues. This CDR3 reads CASSYTGTDPNGYTF. Here the CDR3 DNA reads TGTGCCAGCAGCTACACCGGGACAGACCCTAACGGCTACACCTTC.

V and J are TRBV9 and TRBJ1-1; D gene unclear. V gave up 3 bases and J gave up 7 bases, with 16 bases separating them. CDR1 and CDR2 from the germline V gene are SGDLS and YYNGEE. The CDR3 has 14 amino acids. In DNA, the CDR3 is TGTGCCAGCAGCGCAGAACGAAAGCCGGGTGAAGCTTTCTTT. Translation gives CASSAERKPGEAFF.

V gene TRBV7-6 combines with J gene TRBJ2-7; weak D call: TRBD2 (6 bases). Germline V gene lookup returns CDR1 SGHVS and CDR2 FNYEAQ. The V end lost 4 bases, the J end lost 0 bases, and 10 bases lay between the germline ends. This CDR3 is built from 14 residues. This CDR3 reads CASSSAGSSYEQYF. The DNA of the CDR3 is TGTGCCAGCAGCTCCGCCGGGAGCTCCTACGAGCAGTACTTC. Using reference TRBV7-6 and TRBJ2-7 for the parts outside the CDR3, the full variable domain is GAGVSQSPRYKVTKRGQDVALRCDPISGHVSLYWYRQALGQGPEFLTYFNYEAQQDKSGLPNDRFSAERPEGSISTLTIQRTEQRDSAMYRCASSSAGSSYEQYFGPGTRLTVT.

The DNA for the CDR3 is TGCGCCAGCAGCTTGTTTTCAGGGGACTCCTACGAGCAGTACTTC. Translated: CASSLFSGDSYEQYF. The chain joins TRBV5-1 to TRBJ2-7; D perhaps matches TRBD1 (6 bases). CDR3 length: 15 residues. Trimming left V 1 base short and J 0 bases short, with 11 bases between. Germline V CDR1 and CDR2: SGHRS, YFSETQ.